The entry below gives a single T cell receptor (beta chain) sequence along with its context. Its target is unknown. Ophthalmopathy in the donors was of moderate-to-severe activity, with CAS ≥3, NOSPECS ≥4 and duration under 3 months. Patients with other autoimmune diseases, uncontrolled infections, pregnancy or lactation were excluded. J gave up 3 bases and V 8 bases, and 4 bases lay outside the gene matches. CDR3 length: 12 amino acids. This sample was included in a study of Graves' ophthalmopathy and Graves' hyperthyroidism. RNA transcripts served as template for amplifying TCR beta CDR3 sequences. Second-round multiplex PCR came after first-round RT-PCR with HTBI primers. Each CDR3 protein is one row after TCRdb ran MiXCR on the multiplex PCR reads. The sample lists about half a million distinct CDR3 sequences, 13% to 15% occurring once. Overall study results and limits: Detection in blood was also observed for most expanded thyroid clonotypes above 0.001 frequency. Ophthalmopathy progression was predicted by the model at 70.59% sensitivity and less than 75% specificity.

This clonotype originated in a woman aged 25-40 years with Graves' ophthalmopathy. Sequenced input: blood. The V gene is TRBV12-3 or TRBV12-4, the J gene TRBJ2-7, with 7 bases aligning to TRBD2. CDR3 coding DNA: TGTGCCAGCGCGACTAGCAGCTACGAGCAGTACTTC. Its translation: CASATSSYEQYF.